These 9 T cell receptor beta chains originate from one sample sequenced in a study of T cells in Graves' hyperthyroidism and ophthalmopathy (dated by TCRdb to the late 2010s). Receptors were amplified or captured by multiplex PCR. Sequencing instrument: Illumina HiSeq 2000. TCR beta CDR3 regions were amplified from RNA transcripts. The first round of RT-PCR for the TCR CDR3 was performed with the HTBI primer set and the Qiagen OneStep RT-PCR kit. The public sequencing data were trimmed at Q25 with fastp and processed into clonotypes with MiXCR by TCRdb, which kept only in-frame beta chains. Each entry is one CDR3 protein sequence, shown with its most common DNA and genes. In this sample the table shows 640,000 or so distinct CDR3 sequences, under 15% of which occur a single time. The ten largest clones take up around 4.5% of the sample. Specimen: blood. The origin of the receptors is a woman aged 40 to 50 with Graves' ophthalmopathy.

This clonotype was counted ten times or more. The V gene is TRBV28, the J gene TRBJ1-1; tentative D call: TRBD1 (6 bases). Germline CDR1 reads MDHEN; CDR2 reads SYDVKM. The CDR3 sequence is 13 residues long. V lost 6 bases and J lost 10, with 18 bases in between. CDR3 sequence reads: CASRGDTANGAFF. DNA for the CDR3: TGTGCCAGCAGGGGGGACACGGCTAACGGAGCTTTCTTT.

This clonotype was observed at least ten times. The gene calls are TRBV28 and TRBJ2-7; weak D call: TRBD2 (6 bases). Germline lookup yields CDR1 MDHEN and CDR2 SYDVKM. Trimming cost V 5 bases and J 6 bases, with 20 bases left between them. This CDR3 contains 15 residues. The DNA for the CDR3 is TGTGCCAGCAGTGGATCGGGCTTGTCGGGAGTCGAGCAGTACTTC. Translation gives CASSGSGLSGVEQYF.

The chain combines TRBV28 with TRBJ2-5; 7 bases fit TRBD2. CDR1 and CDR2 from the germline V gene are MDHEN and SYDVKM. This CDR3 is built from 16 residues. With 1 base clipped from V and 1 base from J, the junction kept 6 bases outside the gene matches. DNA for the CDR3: TGTGCCAGCAGTTTATACGGCGGGAGCGGCCAAGAGACCCAGTACTTC. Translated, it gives CASSLYGGSGQETQYF.

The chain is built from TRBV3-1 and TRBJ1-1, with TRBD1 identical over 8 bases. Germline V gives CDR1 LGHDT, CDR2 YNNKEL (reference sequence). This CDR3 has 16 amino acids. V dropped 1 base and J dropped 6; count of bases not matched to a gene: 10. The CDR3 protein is CASSQVQGTGGPEAFF. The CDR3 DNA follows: TGTGCCAGCAGCCAAGTTCAAGGGACAGGAGGCCCTGAAGCTTTCTTT.

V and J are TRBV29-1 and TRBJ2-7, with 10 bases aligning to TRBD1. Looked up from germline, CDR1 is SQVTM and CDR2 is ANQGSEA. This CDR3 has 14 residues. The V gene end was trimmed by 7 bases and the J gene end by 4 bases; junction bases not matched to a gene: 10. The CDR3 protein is CSARYDRGLYEQYF. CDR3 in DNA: TGCAGCGCCCGGTACGACAGGGGGCTGTACGAGCAGTACTTC.

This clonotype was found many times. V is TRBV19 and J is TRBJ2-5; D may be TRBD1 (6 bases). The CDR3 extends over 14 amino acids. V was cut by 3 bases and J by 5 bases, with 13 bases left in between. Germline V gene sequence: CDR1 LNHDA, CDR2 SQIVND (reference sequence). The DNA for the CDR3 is TGTGCCAGTAGTATCGTACAGGGTTGGGAGACCCAGTACTTC. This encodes CASSIVQGWETQYF.

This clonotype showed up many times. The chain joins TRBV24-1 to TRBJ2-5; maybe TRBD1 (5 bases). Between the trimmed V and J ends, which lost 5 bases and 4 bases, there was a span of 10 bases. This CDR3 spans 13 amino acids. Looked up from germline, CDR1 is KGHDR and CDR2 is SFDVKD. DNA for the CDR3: TGTGCCACCAGTGTCCAGGGCCTAGAGACCCAGTACTTC. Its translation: CATSVQGLETQYF.

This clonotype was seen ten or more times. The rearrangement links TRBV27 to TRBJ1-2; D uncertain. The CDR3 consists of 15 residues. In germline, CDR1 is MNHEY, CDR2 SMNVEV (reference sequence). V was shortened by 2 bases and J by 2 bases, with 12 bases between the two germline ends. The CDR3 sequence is CASSLVARPNYGYTF. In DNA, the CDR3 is TGTGCCAGCAGTTTAGTCGCCAGGCCCAACTATGGCTACACCTTC.

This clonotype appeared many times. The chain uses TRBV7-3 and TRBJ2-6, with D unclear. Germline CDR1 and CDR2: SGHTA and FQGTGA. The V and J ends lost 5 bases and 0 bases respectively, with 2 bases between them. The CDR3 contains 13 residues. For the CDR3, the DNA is TGTGCCAGCAGCACCTCTGGGGCCAACGTCCTGACTTTC. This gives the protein CASSTSGANVLTF.